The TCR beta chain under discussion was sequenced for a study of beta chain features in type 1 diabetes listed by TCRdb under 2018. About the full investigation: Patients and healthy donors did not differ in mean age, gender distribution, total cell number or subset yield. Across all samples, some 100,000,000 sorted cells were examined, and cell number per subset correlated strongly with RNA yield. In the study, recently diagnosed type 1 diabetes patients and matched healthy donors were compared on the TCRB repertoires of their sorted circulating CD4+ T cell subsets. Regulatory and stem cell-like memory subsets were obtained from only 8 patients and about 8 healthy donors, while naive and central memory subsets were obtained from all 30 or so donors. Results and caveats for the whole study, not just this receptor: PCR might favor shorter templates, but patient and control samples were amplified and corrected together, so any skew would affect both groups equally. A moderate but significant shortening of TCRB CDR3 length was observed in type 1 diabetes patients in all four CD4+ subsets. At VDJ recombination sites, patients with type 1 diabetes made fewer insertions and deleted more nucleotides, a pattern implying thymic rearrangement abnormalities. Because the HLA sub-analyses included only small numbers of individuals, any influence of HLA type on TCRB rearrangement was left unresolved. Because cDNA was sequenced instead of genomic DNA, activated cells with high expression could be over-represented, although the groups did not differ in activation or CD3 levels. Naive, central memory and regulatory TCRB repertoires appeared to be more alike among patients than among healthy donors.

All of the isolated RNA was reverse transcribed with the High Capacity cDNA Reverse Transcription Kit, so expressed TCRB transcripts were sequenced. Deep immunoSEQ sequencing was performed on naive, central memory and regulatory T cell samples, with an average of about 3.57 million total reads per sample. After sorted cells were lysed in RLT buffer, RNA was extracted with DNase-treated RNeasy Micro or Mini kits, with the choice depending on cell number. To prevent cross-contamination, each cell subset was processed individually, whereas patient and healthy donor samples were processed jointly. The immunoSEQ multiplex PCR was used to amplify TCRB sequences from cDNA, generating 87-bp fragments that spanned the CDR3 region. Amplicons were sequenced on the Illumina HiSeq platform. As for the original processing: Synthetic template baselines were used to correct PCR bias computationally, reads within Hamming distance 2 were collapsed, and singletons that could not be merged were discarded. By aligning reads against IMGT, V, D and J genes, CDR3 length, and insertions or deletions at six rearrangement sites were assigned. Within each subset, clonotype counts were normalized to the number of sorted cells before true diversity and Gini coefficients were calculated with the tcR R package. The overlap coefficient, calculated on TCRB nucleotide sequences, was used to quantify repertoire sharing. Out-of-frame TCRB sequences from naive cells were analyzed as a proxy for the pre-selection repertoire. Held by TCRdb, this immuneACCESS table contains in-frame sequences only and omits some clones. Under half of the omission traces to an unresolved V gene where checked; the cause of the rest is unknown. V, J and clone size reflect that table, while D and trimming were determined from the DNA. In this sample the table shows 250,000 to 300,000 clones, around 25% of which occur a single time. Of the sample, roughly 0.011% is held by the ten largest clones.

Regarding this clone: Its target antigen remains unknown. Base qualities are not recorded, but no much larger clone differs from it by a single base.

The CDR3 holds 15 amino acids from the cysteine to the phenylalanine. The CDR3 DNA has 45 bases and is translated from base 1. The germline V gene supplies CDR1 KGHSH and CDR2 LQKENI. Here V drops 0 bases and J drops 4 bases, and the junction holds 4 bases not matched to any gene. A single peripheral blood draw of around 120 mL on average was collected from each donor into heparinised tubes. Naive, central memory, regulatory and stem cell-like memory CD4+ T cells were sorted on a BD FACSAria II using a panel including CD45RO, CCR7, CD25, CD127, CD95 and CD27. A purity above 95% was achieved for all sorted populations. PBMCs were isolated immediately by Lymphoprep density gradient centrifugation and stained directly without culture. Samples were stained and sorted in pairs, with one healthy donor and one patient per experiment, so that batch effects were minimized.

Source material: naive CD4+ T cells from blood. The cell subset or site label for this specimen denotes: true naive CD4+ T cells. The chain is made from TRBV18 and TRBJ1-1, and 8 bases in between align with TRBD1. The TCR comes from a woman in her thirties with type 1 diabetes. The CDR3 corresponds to CASSPPGTGITEAFF. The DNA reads TGTGCCAGCTCACCACCTGGGACAGGAATCACTGAAGCTTTCTTT.